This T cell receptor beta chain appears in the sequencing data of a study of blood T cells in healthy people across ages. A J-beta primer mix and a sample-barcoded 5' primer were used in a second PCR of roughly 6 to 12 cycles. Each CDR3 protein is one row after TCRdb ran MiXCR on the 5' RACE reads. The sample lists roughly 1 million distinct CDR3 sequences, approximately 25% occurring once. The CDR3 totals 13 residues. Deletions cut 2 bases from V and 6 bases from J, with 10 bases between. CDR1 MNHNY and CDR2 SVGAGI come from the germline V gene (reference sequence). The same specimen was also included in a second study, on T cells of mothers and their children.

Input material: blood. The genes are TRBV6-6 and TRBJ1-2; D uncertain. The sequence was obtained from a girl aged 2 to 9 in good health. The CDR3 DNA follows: TGTGCCAGCAGTTACCTAGGGCACGATGGCTACACCTTC. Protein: CASSYLGHDGYTF.